Listed below are T cell receptor beta chains from one sample, sequenced in a study of human T cells and chemical hapten exposure. A single record per CDR3 protein comes from TCRdb applying MiXCR to the RACE reads. The sample contains about 120,000 distinct CDR3 sequences, approximately 12% of which appear only once. The specimen was whole blood, collected in connection with sensitization to the hapten diphenylcyclopropenone (DPC). The receptors come from a woman aged 18-29 years with alopecia areata. Some clones in this sample may be carry-over from other donors' samples. The CDR3 runs from the conserved cysteine through the conserved F or W. The order of the fields is V gene, J gene, D gene, clone size, CDR3 protein, CDR3 DNA. A D gene is named only where the DNA matches it firmly. Not all rows give a size; the values are once, few, many and, for expanded clones, a class.

V gene: TRBV7-9; J gene: TRBJ2-7; D gene: .; clone size: many; CDR3 protein: CASSRDGYEQYF; CDR3 DNA: TGTGCCAGCAGCCGGGACGGCTACGAGCAGTACTTC
V gene: TRBV7-9; J gene: TRBJ2-1; D gene: .; clone size: .; CDR3 protein: CASSLRIVSENEQFF; CDR3 DNA: TGTGCCAGCAGCTTAAGGATCGTTTCAGAGAATGAGCAGTTCTTC
V gene: TRBV29-1; J gene: TRBJ1-1; D gene: .; clone size: .; CDR3 protein: CSVDQEAGIMNTEAFF; CDR3 DNA: TGCAGCGTTGATCAAGAGGCCGGCATCATGAACACTGAAGCTTTCTTT
V gene: TRBV20-1; J gene: TRBJ2-7; D gene: TRBD2; clone size: few; CDR3 protein: CSARDHGGDALYEQYF; CDR3 DNA: TGCAGTGCTAGAGATCATGGGGGGGACGCCCTGTACGAGCAGTACTTC
V gene: TRBV27; J gene: TRBJ2-7; D gene: .; clone size: once; CDR3 protein: CASSLGPTYEQYF; CDR3 DNA: TGTGCCAGCAGTTTGGGGCCAACCTACGAGCAGTACTTC
V gene: TRBV7-2; J gene: TRBJ2-7; D gene: .; clone size: .; CDR3 protein: CASSFATNYEQYF; CDR3 DNA: TGTGCCAGCAGCTTCGCGACCAACTACGAGCAGTACTTC
V gene: TRBV12-3/TRBV12-4; J gene: TRBJ1-2; D gene: TRBD1; clone size: many; CDR3 protein: CASSFGQGGGYTF; CDR3 DNA: TGTGCCAGCAGTTTCGGACAGGGCGGGGGCTACACCTTC
V gene: TRBV29-1; J gene: TRBJ2-7; D gene: .; clone size: .; CDR3 protein: CSVEGWSSEQYF; CDR3 DNA: TGCAGCGTGGAGGGATGGAGCAGCGAGCAGTACTTC
V gene: TRBV7-2; J gene: TRBJ1-2; D gene: .; clone size: few; CDR3 protein: CASSSYWVNYGYTF; CDR3 DNA: TGTGCCAGCAGCTCGTATTGGGTTAACTATGGCTACACCTTC
V gene: TRBV7-6; J gene: TRBJ2-2; D gene: .; clone size: .; CDR3 protein: CASSTSALAMNTGELFF; CDR3 DNA: TGTGCCAGCAGCACTAGTGCCCTAGCAATGAACACCGGGGAGCTGTTTTTT
V gene: TRBV30; J gene: TRBJ2-5; D gene: .; clone size: many; CDR3 protein: CAWGARQETQYF; CDR3 DNA: TGTGCCTGGGGGGCCCGTCAAGAGACCCAGTACTTC
V gene: TRBV2; J gene: TRBJ2-3; D gene: TRBD1; clone size: many; CDR3 protein: CASSSGTGQTDTQYF; CDR3 DNA: TGTGCCAGCAGTTCCGGGACAGGGCAAACAGATACGCAGTATTTT
V gene: TRBV11-3; J gene: TRBJ2-2; D gene: TRBD1; clone size: .; CDR3 protein: CASNPSGTANTGELFF; CDR3 DNA: TGTGCCAGCAACCCGAGTGGGACAGCCAACACCGGGGAGCTGTTTTTT
V gene: TRBV5-1; J gene: TRBJ2-7; D gene: TRBD2; clone size: few; CDR3 protein: CASSLAPSGGYEQYF; CDR3 DNA: TGCGCCAGCAGCTTGGCCCCTAGCGGGGGCTACGAGCAGTACTTC
V gene: TRBV3-1; J gene: TRBJ2-1; D gene: .; clone size: .; CDR3 protein: CASSQDMGHEQFF; CDR3 DNA: TGTGCCAGCAGCCAAGATATGGGCCATGAGCAGTTCTTC
V gene: TRBV28; J gene: TRBJ2-3; D gene: TRBD2; clone size: .; CDR3 protein: CASSPGLASTDTQYF; CDR3 DNA: TGTGCCAGCAGTCCCGGACTAGCTAGCACAGATACGCAGTATTTT
V gene: TRBV19; J gene: TRBJ2-7; D gene: TRBD2; clone size: .; CDR3 protein: CASSIGLAGRYEQYF; CDR3 DNA: TGTGCCAGTAGTATCGGACTAGCGGGGCGGTACGAGCAGTACTTC
V gene: TRBV25-1; J gene: TRBJ2-7; D gene: .; clone size: .; CDR3 protein: CASSDPESSYEQYF; CDR3 DNA: TGTGCCAGCAGTGATCCAGAGAGCTCCTACGAGCAGTACTTC
V gene: TRBV5-1; J gene: TRBJ2-3; D gene: TRBD1; clone size: few; CDR3 protein: CASRNGTAPRDTQYF; CDR3 DNA: TGCGCCAGCAGGAACGGGACAGCGCCTCGAGATACGCAGTATTTT
V gene: TRBV6-4; J gene: TRBJ2-2; D gene: .; clone size: few; CDR3 protein: CASSQDSHANTGELFF; CDR3 DNA: TGTGCCAGCAGCCAGGACAGTCACGCGAACACCGGGGAGCTGTTTTTT
V gene: TRBV7-9; J gene: TRBJ2-4; D gene: TRBD1; clone size: .; CDR3 protein: CASSSTGGSAKNIQYF; CDR3 DNA: TGTGCCAGCAGCTCAACAGGGGGCTCGGCCAAAAACATTCAGTACTTC
V gene: TRBV5-1; J gene: TRBJ2-1; D gene: .; clone size: .; CDR3 protein: CASSLVAGSNEQFF; CDR3 DNA: TGCGCCAGCAGCTTGGTCGCGGGGTCGAATGAGCAGTTCTTC
V gene: TRBV3-1; J gene: TRBJ1-6; D gene: .; clone size: few; CDR3 protein: CASSQDHGNSPLHF; CDR3 DNA: TGTGCCAGCAGCCAAGATCATGGGAATTCACCCCTCCACTTT
V gene: TRBV4-3; J gene: TRBJ2-1; D gene: .; clone size: many; CDR3 protein: CASSQDPGGPYNEQFF; CDR3 DNA: TGCGCCAGCAGCCAAGATCCTGGGGGACCCTACAATGAGCAGTTCTTC
V gene: TRBV4-3; J gene: TRBJ2-2; D gene: .; clone size: .; CDR3 protein: CASSQGSIRTRTGELFF; CDR3 DNA: TGCGCCAGCAGCCAAGGATCTATCCGGACCCGCACCGGGGAGCTGTTTTTT
V gene: TRBV23-1; J gene: TRBJ2-7; D gene: .; clone size: .; CDR3 protein: CASSQSRASKSYEQYF; CDR3 DNA: TGCGCCAGCAGTCAATCTCGCGCGTCTAAGTCCTACGAGCAGTACTTC
V gene: TRBV11-3; J gene: TRBJ1-1; D gene: .; clone size: few; CDR3 protein: CASSLDPRSEAFF; CDR3 DNA: TGTGCCAGCAGCTTAGATCCAAGGTCTGAAGCTTTCTTT
V gene: TRBV29-1; J gene: TRBJ2-1; D gene: TRBD1; clone size: .; CDR3 protein: CSVGQGLDNEQFF; CDR3 DNA: TGCAGCGTAGGACAGGGCTTGGACAATGAGCAGTTCTTC
V gene: TRBV5-1; J gene: TRBJ2-7; D gene: .; clone size: .; CDR3 protein: CASSSSGSLHF; CDR3 DNA: TGCGCCAGCAGCTCTTCCGGGTCCTTACACTTC
V gene: TRBV7-2; J gene: TRBJ2-5; D gene: .; clone size: .; CDR3 protein: CASSLVEGQETQYF; CDR3 DNA: TGTGCCAGCAGCTTAGTGGAGGGGCAAGAGACCCAGTACTTC
V gene: TRBV4-2; J gene: TRBJ2-7; D gene: .; clone size: few; CDR3 protein: CASSRGSSYEQYF; CDR3 DNA: TGTGCCAGCAGCCGAGGGAGCTCCTACGAGCAGTACTTC
V gene: TRBV3-1; J gene: TRBJ2-2; D gene: TRBD1; clone size: .; CDR3 protein: CASSQSDRASAGELFF; CDR3 DNA: TGTGCCAGCAGCCAATCAGACAGGGCGAGCGCCGGGGAGCTGTTTTTT
V gene: TRBV4-1; J gene: TRBJ1-5; D gene: .; clone size: few; CDR3 protein: CASSPKFTAKDPQHF; CDR3 DNA: TGCGCCAGCAGCCCAAAATTTACAGCCAAAGATCCCCAGCATTTT